This T cell receptor beta chain was identified during a study of T cells in Graves' hyperthyroidism and ophthalmopathy (dated by TCRdb to between 2018 and 2021). With regard to the full study: Peripheral blood was sampled at the time of initial diagnosis, prior to any treatment. The 90 to 100 discovery patients were randomly split 7:3 into training and test sets. Whether ophthalmopathy could be predicted prospectively was tested in an independent validation cohort made up of about 20 hyperthyroidism patients plus 17 patients who later progressed to ophthalmopathy. To identify distinguishing TCR V-J signatures, a discovery cohort of some 99 patients was used, comprising fewer than 45 with Graves' ophthalmopathy and approximately 58 with stable Graves' hyperthyroidism. TCR Vbeta CDR3 sequencing of 120 to 150 peripheral blood samples (approximately 44 ophthalmopathy, 70 to 85 hyperthyroidism and roughly 17 progressor patients) is reported in the paper. In addition, the study compared T-cell repertoires in thyroid tissue and in blood from about 6 Graves' hyperthyroidism patients. After sampling, hyperthyroidism patients received methimazole starting at 30 mg daily, and ophthalmopathy patients received high-dose intravenous methylprednisolone.

Regarding this clonotype: The target of this receptor is not known. Base-call qualities are not available, and no considerably larger clone is one nucleotide away.

The CDR3 sequence holds 14 residues, the cysteine and phenylalanine included. Only CDR3 DNA remains: 42 bases, in frame from the first base. CDR1 and CDR2 (MDHEN, SYDVKM) derive from the germline V gene. Relative to germline, V is 3 bases shorter and J is 4 bases shorter, with 12 bases between their ends. Overall study results and their limits: In validation, progression to ophthalmopathy was predicted by the model with nearly 71% sensitivity and nearly 75% specificity, a median of around 6.5 months before onset. A 13 V-J signature model separated ophthalmopathy from stable hyperthyroidism, with around 90% sensitivity and roughly 82% specificity in cross-validation and 80%/75% in testing. Blood samples also contained most of the expanded thyroid clonotypes (frequency above 0.001), which suggests that blood repertoires may reflect thyroid immune responses. Sample size was not statistically predetermined, and investigators were not blinded to group allocation.

Ophthalmopathy patients had moderately to severely active disease, with a Clinical Activity Score of 3 or more, a NOSPECS grade of 4 or more, and a disease duration of less than 3 months. Any patient with an uncontrolled infection, another autoimmune disease, pregnancy or lactation was excluded. Diagnoses were based on clinical symptoms, serum thyroxine and TRAb, thyroid ultrasound and orbital computed tomography. Ficoll-Paque density gradient centrifugation was used to isolate PBMCs from approximately 10 ml of fresh peripheral blood. Total RNA was extracted using Trizol reagent, and RNA quality was assessed on an Agilent 2100 Bioanalyzer. Amplification of TCR beta CDR3 regions was carried out from RNA transcripts. A first-round RT-PCR of the TCR CDR3 used the HTBI primer set with the Qiagen OneStep RT-PCR kit. Libraries were constructed in a second round of multiplex PCR, after which size selection and purification were performed. The libraries were sequenced on an Illumina HiSeq2000 using paired-end 100 bp reads. Processing in the source paper ran as follows. SOAPnuke was used to process the raw data, throwing out any read that contained adapters or uncalled bases, had a mean Phred below 15, or lacked an exact constant-primer or identifier match. COPE v1.2.5 was used to merge the high-quality paired reads, and each unique nucleotide sequence was defined as a clonotype. MiTCR v1.1 was used to align clonotypes to the IMGT TRBV, TRBD and TRBJ reference segments. The analysis was restricted to V-J combinations with a frequency above 0.0001, which together covered roughly 99% of the repertoires. The TCS score was defined as F50 (clonal expansion) divided by E x V (chaos), with BLOSUM62-based TCRdist calculated between CDR3 peptides within each V-J. Welch's t-statistics and random forest reduced roughly 540 V-J features to about 12, which were used in a naive Bayes classifier (R e1071). Using fastp trimming at Q25 and MiXCR clonotype assembly, TCRdb reanalyzed the public sequencing data and kept in-frame beta chains. Records with the same CDR3 protein are collapsed into one entry carrying the most frequent genes and DNA. None of the V and J calls come from the authors' own analysis; TCRdb made them. The sample profile shows about 250,000 distinct CDR3 sequences; around 24% of them were found once. In total, the top ten clones hold roughly 40% of the sample.

Sequences were obtained from blood. The TCR originated in a woman aged 40 to 50 with Graves' ophthalmopathy. The chain joins TRBV28 to TRBJ1-2, with no D gene named confidently. The bases read TGTGCCAGCAGTTTTTCGGGCAGTACCTATGGCTACACCTTC. Its coded protein is CASSFSGSTYGYTF.